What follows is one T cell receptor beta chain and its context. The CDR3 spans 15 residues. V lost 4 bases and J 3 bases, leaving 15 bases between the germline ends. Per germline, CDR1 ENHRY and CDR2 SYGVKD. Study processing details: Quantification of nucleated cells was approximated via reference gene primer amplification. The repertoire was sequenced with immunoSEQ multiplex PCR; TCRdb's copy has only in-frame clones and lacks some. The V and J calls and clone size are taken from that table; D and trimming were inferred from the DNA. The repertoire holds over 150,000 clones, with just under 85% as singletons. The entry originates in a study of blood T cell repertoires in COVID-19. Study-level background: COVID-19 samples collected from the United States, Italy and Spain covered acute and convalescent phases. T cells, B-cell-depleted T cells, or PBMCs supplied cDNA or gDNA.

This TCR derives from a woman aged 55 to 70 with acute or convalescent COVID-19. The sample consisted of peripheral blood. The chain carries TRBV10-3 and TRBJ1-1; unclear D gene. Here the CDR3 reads CAISGWLGSDTEAFF. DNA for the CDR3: TGTGCCATCAGTGGGTGGTTGGGGAGTGACACTGAAGCTTTCTTT.